This T cell receptor (beta chain) was obtained from a study of response to subunit inactivated influenza vaccine. Overall study findings and caveats: A suggestion made by the authors is that each seasonal influenza vaccination recruits few new T cells.

In its sample, this clonotype was seen many times. Its matching antigen is unknown. TCRdb used MiXCR to reprocess the RT-PCR reads, holding one entry per CDR3 protein. The repertoire holds about 180,000 distinct CDR3 sequences, with around 8.8% as singletons. The germline gives CDR1 DFQATT, CDR2 SNEGSKA (reference sequence). The CDR3 has 15 residues. V lost 0 bases, J lost 3 bases, and 14 bases lay in between. The rearrangement uses TRBV20-1 and TRBJ1-1; no reliable D call. The source material was non-naive T cells sorted from PBMCs, sampled on the day of vaccination. This sequence originates from a man in his forties or fifties who received an inactivated influenza vaccine. DNA for the CDR3: TGCAGTGCTAGAGATTTACGTCGGGCGGACACTGAAGCTTTCTTT. This encodes CSARDLRRADTEAFF.